These 27 T cell receptor beta chains were all obtained from the same sample, sequenced in a study of blood T cell repertoires in COVID-19. Data came from immunoSEQ multiplex PCR; TCRdb stores just in-frame clones and leaves some out. The data contain about 33,000 clones, roughly 88% of them singletons. Sequencing input: peripheral blood. The receptors were sampled from a human donor in a cohort sampled during active COVID-19.

In its sample, this clone was seen a few times. The chain uses TRBV7-6 and TRBJ1-1; D perhaps matches TRBD1 (6 bases). The V end was cut by 4 bases, the J end by 8 bases, with 11 bases between. The CDR3 extends over 12 amino acids. The germline CDR1 and CDR2 sequences are SGHVS and FNYEAQ. CDR3 sequence reads: CASSSTGGEAFF. In DNA, the CDR3 is TGTGCCAGCAGCTCGACAGGTGGAGAAGCTTTCTTT.

V gene TRBV2 combines with J gene TRBJ2-7; maybe TRBD2 (7 bases). The CDR3 runs 14 residues. V lost 4 bases to trimming and J lost 0 bases, with 10 bases between them. Looked up from germline, CDR1 is SNHLY and CDR2 is FYNNEI. CDR3 nucleotides: TGTGCCAGCAGTGGGGGGGGCTTCTCCTACGAGCAGTACTTC. It specifies CASSGGGFSYEQYF.

The J gene is TRBJ2-3, the V gene TRBV5-1, with 7 nucleotides matching TRBD2. This CDR3 contains 15 residues. V lost 2 bases, J lost 3 bases, and 6 bases stayed unmatched. The germline V gene has CDR1 SGHRS and CDR2 YFSETQ. CDR3 in DNA: TGCGCCAGCAGCTTCGCTAGCGGACTAACAGATACGCAGTATTTT. This sequence encodes CASSFASGLTDTQYF.

The J gene is TRBJ2-7, the V gene TRBV11-2, with unresolved D. V was trimmed by 1 base and J by 2 bases, leaving 12 bases between them. This CDR3 is built from 15 residues. The V gene's germline CDR1 is SGHAT and CDR2 FQNNGV. CDR3 DNA: TGTGCCAGCAGCTTAGTGGCAGGCTCCACCTACGAGCAGTACTTC. It specifies CASSLVAGSTYEQYF.

This chain joins TRBV19 and TRBJ2-2, with 8 bases lining up with TRBD1. V was clipped by 4 bases and J by 1 base; unmatched bases: 2. Germline lookup yields CDR1 LNHDA and CDR2 SQIVND (reference sequence). The CDR3 is 15 residues long. In nucleotides, the CDR3 is TGTGCCAGTAGTAGGGGACAGGTGAACACCGGGGAGCTGTTTTTT. This gives the protein CASSRGQVNTGELFF.

The rearrangement links TRBV11-2 to TRBJ2-1, with a tentative D call TRBD2 (5 bases). Germline V gene data show CDR1 as SGHAT and CDR2 as FQNNGV. V lost 1 base and J 6 bases, leaving 10 bases between the germline ends. The CDR3 has 14 amino acids. The CDR3 is CASSLGLAGNEQFF. The CDR3 DNA is TGTGCCAGCAGCTTAGGGCTGGCGGGCAATGAGCAGTTCTTC.

CDR3 DNA sequence: TGCGCCAGCAGCCCCTCGCAGGGATTTGGGGAGCAGTTCTTC. It translates to CASSPSQGFGEQFF. The rearrangement links TRBV4-1 to TRBJ2-1; tentatively, D is TRBD1 (5 bases). V was pared by 4 bases and J by 10 bases, with 17 bases between. From germline, CDR1 is MGHRA and CDR2 YSYEKL. The length of the CDR3 is 14 residues.

The V and J genes are TRBV29-1 and TRBJ1-2; weak D call: TRBD1 (5 bases). The CDR3 has 9 residues. In germline, CDR1 is SQVTM, CDR2 ANQGSEA. The V end lost 8 bases, the J end lost 6 bases, and 7 bases lay between the germline ends. Here the CDR3 reads CSTDNGYTF. Written as DNA, the CDR3 is TGCAGCACGGACAATGGCTACACCTTC. The whole variable domain, filled in from reference TRBV29-1 and TRBJ1-2, reads SAVISQKPSRDICQRGTSLTIQCQVDSQVTMMFWYRQQPGQSLTLIATANQGSEATYESGFVIDKFPISRPNLTFSTLTVSNMSPEDSSIYLCSTDNGYTFGSGTRLTVV.

This clone showed up just once. V gene TRBV4-2 combines with J gene TRBJ2-1; 13 bases are shared with TRBD2. CDR3 length equals 15 residues. With V trimmed by 5 bases and J by 8 bases, 6 bases remained unmatched. Germline V gives CDR1 LGHNA, CDR2 YNFKEQ. Written as DNA, the CDR3 is TGTGCCAGCAGCACGGGACTAGCGGGACTAGATGAGCAGTTCTTC. It codes for CASSTGLAGLDEQFF.

This clone was seen a single time. The rearrangement links TRBV19 to TRBJ2-7; D unclear. Trimming left V 0 bases short and J 5 bases short, with 8 bases between. Germline V gene lookup returns CDR1 LNHDA and CDR2 SQIVND (reference sequence). This CDR3 comprises 13 residues. The CDR3 loop reads CASSIDRGDEQYF. CDR3 bases: TGTGCCAGTAGTATAGATCGAGGTGACGAGCAGTACTTC.

This clone was detected only a few times. V gene TRBV29-1 combines with J gene TRBJ2-7, with D tentatively TRBD2 (5 bases). V dropped 7 bases and J dropped 5 bases, with 18 bases sitting between them. Germline lookup yields CDR1 SQVTM and CDR2 ANQGSEA. This CDR3 contains 13 residues. The CDR3 spells CSGGRGERDEQYF. The CDR3 bases are TGCAGCGGTGGCCGGGGTGAGAGGGACGAGCAGTACTTC.

The CDR3 loop is CASSLIRPGGGETQYF. The CDR3 DNA reads as TGTGCCAGCAGCTTAATAAGGCCAGGGGGCGGGGAGACCCAGTACTTC. This chain uses TRBV7-9 with TRBJ2-5; 8 bases are shared with TRBD1. The CDR3 is made up of 16 amino acids. Germline V gives CDR1 SEHNR, CDR2 FQNEAQ (reference sequence). After removal of 2 bases from V and 5 bases from J, the junction contained 10 bases not matched to a gene.

The V and J genes are TRBV11-1 and TRBJ2-3; D is undetermined. This CDR3 spans 16 amino acids. V dropped 4 bases and J dropped 4 bases, with 18 bases sitting between them. Germline loops: CDR1 SGHAT, CDR2 FQDESV (reference sequence). The CDR3 is CASSSRLGFGSDTQYF. The CDR3 DNA reads as TGTGCCAGCAGCTCACGACTTGGATTCGGCTCAGATACGCAGTATTTT.

The rearrangement links TRBV5-1 to TRBJ1-1; D gene ambiguous. V was trimmed by 4 bases and J by 1 base, leaving 8 bases between them. The germline V gene has CDR1 SGHRS and CDR2 YFSETQ. The length of the CDR3 is 13 residues. The CDR3 DNA is TGCGCCAGCAGCGGTAACACGAACACTGAAGCTTTCTTT. This codes for CASSGNTNTEAFF.

The V and J genes are TRBV28 and TRBJ1-2; D is possibly TRBD1 (6 bases). The CDR3 is made up of 14 amino acids. Trimming stripped 4 bases from V and 2 bases from J, with 11 bases between. CDR1 and CDR2 from the germline V gene are MDHEN and SYDVKM. CDR3 nucleotides: TGTGCCAGCAGTTCTCGGACAGCGAACTATGGCTACACCTTC. This sequence encodes CASSSRTANYGYTF.

The chain has TRBV3-1 (or the pseudogene TRBV3-2) and TRBJ1-5; a weak D match, TRBD1 (5 bases). Germline V lookup: CDR1 LGHDT, CDR2 YNNKEL (reference sequence). CDR3 length: 15 amino acids. V dropped 1 base and J dropped 4 bases, with 11 bases sitting between them. In DNA form, the CDR3 reads TGTGCCAGCAGCCAAGGGCGCGGGGCGAATCAGCCCCAGCATTTT. Protein product: CASSQGRGANQPQHF.

The V call is TRBV5-4, the J call TRBJ2-5; 9 nucleotides match TRBD1. V shed 4 bases and J 1 base; nucleotides not matched to a gene: 8. Germline assignment: CDR1 SGHNT and CDR2 YYREEE (reference sequence). The CDR3 totals 16 residues. This chain's CDR3 is CASSLGTGSFQETQYF. In DNA, the CDR3 is TGTGCCAGCAGCCTCGGGACAGGGAGTTTCCAAGAGACCCAGTACTTC.

This CDR3 is CASSPPGRDSLSSYEQYF. The DNA for the CDR3 is TGTGCCAGCAGTCCCCCAGGTCGGGACAGCTTAAGTTCCTACGAGCAGTACTTC. The chain links TRBV28 to TRBJ2-7; 7 bases are a match to TRBD1. In germline, CDR1 is MDHEN, CDR2 SYDVKM. The CDR3 length is 18 residues. With 5 bases clipped from V and 1 base from J, the junction kept 17 bases outside the gene matches.

This clone was picked up a small number of times. The chain employs TRBV2 and TRBJ1-5; the D is unclear. Trimming pared 4 bases from V and 1 base from J, leaving 11 bases between. CDR1 and CDR2 (germline): SNHLY, FYNNEI. The CDR3 has 15 amino acids. CDR3 nucleotide sequence: TGTGCCAGCAGTGGCCGGGGTCAGAGCAATCAGCCCCAGCATTTT. Protein: CASSGRGQSNQPQHF.

This rearrangement joins TRBV4-2 to TRBJ2-7; TRBD2 matches 9 bases. Trimming removed 1 base from V and 4 bases from J; junction bases left unmatched: 5. From germline, CDR1 is LGHNA and CDR2 YNFKEQ. CDR3 size: 15 residues. The CDR3 coding sequence is TGTGCCAGCAGCCAAGCGGCGGGAGGGGTGTACGAGCAGTACTTC. This translates into CASSQAAGGVYEQYF.

The genes are TRBV7-3 and TRBJ2-2; D perhaps matches TRBD1 (5 bases). Looked up from germline, CDR1 is SGHTA and CDR2 is FQGTGA. This CDR3 has 12 residues. With 2 bases removed from V and 7 bases from J, the gap between germline ends came to 5 bases. The DNA for the CDR3 is TGTGCCAGCAGCTTAGACAGCGGGGAGCTGTTTTTT. This translates into CASSLDSGELFF.

The rearrangement uses TRBV5-1 and TRBJ2-2; D gene ambiguous. V lost 5 bases and J lost 2, with 10 bases in between. CDR3 length equals 14 residues. Germline CDR1 is SGHRS and CDR2 is YFSETQ. The CDR3 region is CASSDSKNTGELFF. The CDR3 nucleotides are TGCGCCAGCAGTGACTCGAAAAACACCGGGGAGCTGTTTTTT.

V and J are TRBV5-8 and TRBJ2-3, with TRBD2 identical over 16 bases. CDR1 and CDR2 from the germline V gene are SGHTS and YDEGEE. V gave up 4 bases and J gave up 3 bases; unmatched junction bases: 8. CDR3 length: 18 residues. The CDR3 protein is CASSATGTSGRVTDTQYF. In DNA form, the CDR3 reads TGTGCCAGCAGCGCCACCGGGACTAGCGGGAGGGTTACAGATACGCAGTATTTT.

J is TRBJ2-3 and V is TRBV2; 14 bases fit TRBD2. V lost 7 bases, J lost 0 bases, and 9 bases stayed unmatched. From germline, CDR1 is SNHLY and CDR2 FYNNEI. The CDR3 is 18 residues long. This CDR3 is CASKSTSGRARSTDTQYF. CDR3 nucleotides: TGTGCCAGCAAGTCGACTAGCGGGAGGGCCAGGAGCACAGATACGCAGTATTTT.

This rearrangement joins TRBV3-1 (or the pseudogene TRBV3-2) to TRBJ2-7; weak D call: TRBD2 (5 bases). Between the trimmed V and J ends, which lost 4 bases and 6 bases, there was a span of 13 bases. Germline CDR1 LGHDT, CDR2 YNNKEL (reference sequence). The CDR3 covers 13 residues. The CDR3 is CASSLARVGEQYF. CDR3 sequence (DNA): TGTGCCAGCAGCCTTGCGAGGGTGGGCGAGCAGTACTTC.

The chain combines TRBV7-9 with TRBJ1-2; a possible D gene is TRBD1 (5 bases). The V and J ends lost 3 bases and 4 bases respectively, with 6 bases between them. Germline V CDR1 and CDR2: SEHNR, FQNEAQ (reference sequence). CDR3 length: 12 amino acids. The CDR3 DNA follows: TGTGCCAGCAGCTTTACAGGCTATGGCTACACCTTC. Protein: CASSFTGYGYTF.

This rearrangement joins TRBV11-2 to TRBJ2-7; a weak D match, TRBD1 (6 bases). Trimming took 5 bases from V and 3 from J, leaving 17 bases between them. The CDR3 covers 15 residues. The germline gives CDR1 SGHAT, CDR2 FQNNGV. The CDR3 nucleotides read TGTGCCAGCAGCGCAGGACAGCCAACCTTCTACGAGCAGTACTTC. Its translation is CASSAGQPTFYEQYF.